This TCR beta chain is from a study of blood T cell repertoires in COVID-19. In the study overall: The samples span acute and convalescent COVID-19 from the United States, Italy and Spain.

V gave up 6 bases and J gave up 5 bases, with 13 bases separating them. This CDR3 spans 13 amino acids. Per the germline V gene, CDR1 is SQVTM and CDR2 is ANQGSEA. Under the authors' procedure: By means of reference gene primer amplification, nucleated cell counts were estimated. Assay: immunoSEQ multiplex PCR; the TCRdb copy retains only in-frame clones and omits some. V, J and clone size are those of that table, while D and trimming were read from the DNA. The table lists about 170,000 clones, about 80% of them singletons, with 20% to 25% in the top ten. This receptor was taken from an elderly woman with acute or convalescent COVID-19. Specimen: peripheral blood. The chain employs TRBV29-1 and TRBJ1-4; D possibly corresponds to TRBD1 (5 bases). CDR3 amino acids: CSVKGALNEKLFF. The DNA for the CDR3 is TGCAGCGTCAAAGGGGCCTTAAATGAAAAACTGTTTTTT.